Below are 17 T cell receptor beta chains sequenced from a single sample in a study of Ad26.COV2.S vaccination and SARS-CoV-2 variants (dated by TCRdb to about 2021). This specimen's treatment or condition label, interpreted: approximately 18 received Ad26.COV2.S at low or high dose, single or two shots; 5 received placebo; per-sample allocation not given. Repertoires of vaccine and placebo recipients were sequenced from samples collected on day 63 after the first injection. Receptor libraries were prepared by the immunoSEQ multiplex PCR assay. TCRdb mirrors the immuneACCESS table, restricted to in-frame sequences. Some clones are absent from its copies; in checked studies, under half trace to an unresolved V gene, and the reason for the others is unknown. This sample comprises about 480,000 clones, 70% to 90% of them detected only once. In total, the top ten clones hold 9.5% to 15% of the sample.

The source was peripheral blood, collected in a trial of Ad26.COV2.S vaccine versus placebo. These receptors all come from a person between 18 and 65 years old who received the Ad26.COV2.S COVID-19 vaccine or a placebo.

This clone was found once. The V and J genes are TRBV19 and TRBJ2-3, with D tentatively TRBD2 (6 bases). The germline V gene encodes CDR1 LNHDA and CDR2 SQIVND (reference sequence). The CDR3 sequence is 15 residues long. V lost 1 base and J lost 6, with 14 bases in between. CDR3 amino acids: CASSIGGTRADTQYF. The CDR3 nucleotides are TGTGCCAGTAGTATAGGCGGGACGCGTGCGGATACGCAGTATTTT.

The chain has TRBV6-5 and TRBJ2-6; D is ambiguous. The CDR3 extends over 15 amino acids. Trimming left V 2 bases short and J 3 bases short, with 8 bases between. Germline CDR1 is MNHEY and CDR2 is SVGAGI. In DNA, the CDR3 is TGTGCCAGCAGTTACCAGAGAGGTGGGGCCAACGTCCTGACTTTC. Protein sequence: CASSYQRGGANVLTF.

This clone has just one count. The chain joins TRBV7-9 to TRBJ1-1; the D is unclear. The CDR3 spans 12 residues. Trimming took 4 bases from V and 6 from J, leaving 9 bases between them. The germline V gene encodes CDR1 SEHNR and CDR2 FQNEAQ (reference sequence). CDR3 protein: CASSSEWAEAFF. The CDR3 bases are TGTGCCAGCAGCTCGGAATGGGCTGAAGCTTTCTTT. The full variable domain, its missing parts supplied by reference TRBV7-9 and TRBJ1-1, is DTGVSQNPRHKITKRGQNVTFRCDPISEHNRLYWYRQTLGQGPEFLTYFQNEAQLEKSRLLSDRFSAERPKGSFSTLEIQRTEQGDSAMYLCASSSEWAEAFFGQGTRLTVV.

The gene calls are TRBV30 and TRBJ1-1; D gene ambiguous. CDR1 and CDR2 (germline): GTSNPN, SVGIG (reference sequence). V was shortened by 3 bases and J by 1 base, with 6 bases between the two germline ends. The CDR3 runs 12 residues. The CDR3 spells CAWREGNTEAFF. The CDR3 nucleotides read TGTGCCTGGAGGGAGGGGAACACTGAAGCTTTCTTT. Full variable domain (remainder filled in from reference TRBV30 and TRBJ1-1): SQTIHQWPATLVQPVGSPLSLECTVEGTSNPNLYWYRQAAGRGLQLLFYSVGIGQISSEVPQNLSASRPQDRQFILSSKKLLLSDSGFYLCAWREGNTEAFFGQGTRLTVV.

The gene calls are TRBV24-1 and TRBJ1-5; the D gene is possibly TRBD1 (6 bases). V lost 10 bases, J lost 7 bases, and 19 bases lay in between. Per the germline V gene, CDR1 is KGHDR and CDR2 is SFDVKD. CDR3 length: 14 residues. The CDR3 DNA follows: TGTGCCACGGGGGGCAGACACACGGGGCAGCCCCAGCATTTT. As protein: CATGGRHTGQPQHF.

This chain links TRBV10-3 with TRBJ2-7; possibly TRBD2 for D (6 bases). Germline CDR1 ENHRY, CDR2 SYGVKD. V dropped 7 bases and J dropped 5 bases, with 21 bases sitting between them. This CDR3 is built from 15 residues. Here the CDR3 DNA reads TGTGCCATCAAGGTTGAGGGACTGGGCGCCCACGAGCAGTACTTC. It codes for CAIKVEGLGAHEQYF.

The chain recombines TRBV3-1 (or the pseudogene TRBV3-2) with TRBJ1-4, with a possible D match to TRBD1 (5 bases). Per the germline V gene, CDR1 is LGHDT and CDR2 is YNNKEL (reference sequence). This CDR3 comprises 13 residues. Trimming took 3 bases from V and 11 from J, leaving 13 bases between them. The CDR3 protein is CASSQGTVGKLFF. For the CDR3, the DNA is TGTGCCAGCAGCCAGGGGACCGTGGGGAAACTGTTTTTT.

The V call is TRBV10-2, the J call TRBJ1-5, with 7 bases fitting TRBD1. The CDR3 has 13 residues. Germline V CDR1 and CDR2: WSHSY, SAAADI. After removal of 7 bases from V and 5 bases from J, the junction contained 5 bases not matched to a gene. The CDR3 coding sequence is TGCGCCAGCACAGCAGGGGGGCATCAGCCCCAGCATTTT. It encodes CASTAGGHQPQHF.

This clone appeared once. The chain links TRBV27 to TRBJ1-2; TRBD1 might be the D (6 bases). This CDR3 region has 14 residues. CDR1 and CDR2 (germline): MNHEY, SMNVEV (reference sequence). V shed 8 bases and J shed 4 bases, with 17 bases lying between them. CDR3 DNA sequence: TGTGCCAGCTCCTTGGGGGGGGCCAGCTATGGCTACACCTTC. It yields the protein CASSLGGASYGYTF.

The chain couples TRBV14 to TRBJ2-7; tentative D call: TRBD1 (6 bases). The CDR3 loop spans 14 amino acids. V was clipped by 4 bases and J by 1 base, with 11 bases between them. Germline CDR1 is SGHDN and CDR2 is FVKESK. The CDR3 nucleotides are TGTGCCAGCAGCCCGGACAGAGTATCCTACGAGCAGTACTTC. Amino acid sequence: CASSPDRVSYEQYF.

The chain joins TRBV7-9 to TRBJ1-5; D is possibly TRBD1 (5 bases). This CDR3 is 14 amino acids long. V gave up 6 bases and J gave up 7 bases, with 16 bases separating them. CDR1 is SEHNR, CDR2 FQNEAQ, per germline (reference sequence). CDR3 bases: TGTGCCAGCAGTCTAGGAGGGAGGGGACAGCCCCAGCATTTT. This gives the protein CASSLGGRGQPQHF.

The chain couples TRBV6-5 to TRBJ1-1; no clear D gene. V was shortened by 6 bases and J by 4 bases, with 15 bases between the two germline ends. Germline lookup yields CDR1 MNHEY and CDR2 SVGAGI. The CDR3 has 14 amino acids. CDR3 coding DNA: TGTGCCAGCAGGCTTCTGGGGTTGGTCACTGAAGCTTTCTTT. Protein: CASRLLGLVTEAFF.

This clone was picked up one time. The V gene is TRBV10-3, the J gene TRBJ1-2; TRBD1 agrees at 8 bases. Unmatched junction bases numbered 4, after V lost 7 bases and J lost 6 bases. This CDR3 spans 12 amino acids. Per the germline V gene, CDR1 is ENHRY and CDR2 is SYGVKD. CDR3 DNA: TGTGCCATCACCGGGACAGGAAATGGCTACACCTTC. Its protein product is CAITGTGNGYTF.

This clone was seen a single time. This rearrangement joins TRBV7-9 to TRBJ2-1; D is perhaps TRBD2 (5 bases). This CDR3 is built from 14 residues. V lost 6 bases and J 0 bases, leaving 9 bases between the germline ends. The germline V gene has CDR1 SEHNR and CDR2 FQNEAQ (reference sequence). The CDR3 region is CASSSEHSYNEQFF. In DNA form, the CDR3 reads TGTGCCAGCAGTAGCGAGCACTCCTACAATGAGCAGTTCTTC.

The chain combines TRBV7-2 with TRBJ2-7; 11 bases align to TRBD2. Germline V CDR1 and CDR2: SGHTA, FQGNSA. The CDR3 sequence is 15 residues long. V shed 3 bases, J shed 6 bases, and the junction held 7 bases outside the gene matches. This CDR3 reads CASSLGPSGRSEQYF. In DNA form, the CDR3 reads TGTGCCAGCAGCTTGGGGCCTAGCGGGAGGTCCGAGCAGTACTTC.

This clone was found once. V gene TRBV7-8 combines with J gene TRBJ2-1; 7 positions match TRBD2. Germline values: CDR1 SGHVS, CDR2 FQNEAQ. J gave up 7 bases and V 5 bases, and 17 bases lay outside the gene matches. This CDR3 spans 17 amino acids. CDR3 nucleotide sequence: TGTGCCAGCAGCCCTCGGGGGGTAGCGAGTGTGGGGAATGAGCAGTTCTTC. Translated: CASSPRGVASVGNEQFF.

This clone has only a few counts. V is TRBV10-3 and J is TRBJ1-2; TRBD1 might be the D (6 bases). Germline CDR1 ENHRY, CDR2 SYGVKD. This CDR3 region has 16 residues. Deletions cut 5 bases from V and 5 bases from J, with 21 bases between. This chain's CDR3 is CAISRDPPGVGYGYTF. The DNA of the CDR3 is TGTGCCATCAGTAGGGACCCTCCAGGGGTCGGTTATGGCTACACCTTC.